This TCR beta chain originates from a study of T cells in tumors after PD-1 blockade (dated by TCRdb to between 2017 and 2020). About the full investigation: Patients with prior checkpoint blockade, systemic immunosuppressant use, or recent radiotherapy or other anti-cancer therapy within 4 weeks were excluded. To compare clonotypes in blood versus tumor, bulk TCR sequencing was run on around ten peripheral blood samples drawn from several patients. An average of around 100,000 TCR templates (range about 21,000-280,000) and 35,000 to 45,000 unique clonotypes was obtained for peripheral blood samples. Paired single-cell RNA and TCR sequencing was performed on site-matched tumors from BCC or SCC patients before and after anti-PD-1 therapy. RECIST version 1.1 was the standard used to evaluate clinical response. Patients received pembrolizumab 200 mg every 3 weeks or cemiplimab 350 mg every 2 weeks. Ongoing daily vismodegib 150 mg was also given to a subset of patients during anti-PD-1 treatment. Beyond this particular receptor, the publication reports: The source of novel T cell clones was not identified, and lymphoid organs or rare unexpanded clones within the tumor or the tumor periphery could be included among the possible sources. About 42% of tumor TCR clonotypes were found in blood, and some novel exhausted tumor clones appeared in pre-treatment blood, suggesting peripheral recruitment.

At the junction V is shortened by 4 bases and J by 5 bases; bases outside the gene matches: 15. There are 16 amino acids in the CDR3, from cysteine to phenylalanine inclusive. Of all the DNA, just the CDR3 is kept, 48 bases in frame from base 1. CDR1 and CDR2 (SGHDT, YYEEEE) derive from the germline V gene. The sample's time point label, decoded: after anti-PD-1 therapy. Genomic DNA extracted from tumor biopsies or peripheral blood was used for bulk TCRbeta sequencing, with input ranging from about 600 ng to 6,004 ng. Histologically proven advanced or metastatic basal or squamous cell carcinoma was present in all patients, all of whom were poor candidates for surgical resection. The basal cell carcinoma cohort was made up of approximately twelve patients, and bulk tumor TCR sequencing was performed for roughly 8 of these patients. To note about this clone: The clone's antigen remains unknown. No clone much larger than this one lies a single base away; base qualities are absent.

The immunoSEQ platform was used to carry out deep TCRbeta sequencing. As for the original processing: Only productive rearrangements were exported from the immunoSEQ Analyzer for further analysis. T cell phenotypes were assigned to bulk TCRbeta clonotypes by matching the clonotypes to single-cell RNA+TCR-seq clones with the same TCRbeta sequence. Clone enrichment in tumor was calculated as tumor frequency divided by PBMC frequency from bulk TCR sequencing. GLIPH was used to group TCRs into specificity groups, clusters of distinct TCRs likely recognizing common antigens via shared CDR3 motifs. Entries here come from immuneACCESS through TCRdb and include only in-frame sequences with V and J called. Some clones fail to appear in such tables; in the studies checked, an unresolved V gene covers under half of the shortfall, and the cause of the remainder is unknown. That table supplies the V and J calls and clone size; D and trimming were determined from the DNA. Present in this sample are about 16,000 clones, approximately 80% of which were seen just once. Together, the top ten hold approximately 22% of the sample.

This receptor chain uses TRBV5-6 and TRBJ2-7; 7 middle bases align to TRBD1. The TCR comes from a human donor with basal cell carcinoma. Sequencing used PBMCs, obtained after anti-PD-1 treatment. The bases are TGTGCCAGCAGCCGCCCCCCCGGGACAGTTTCTCACGAGCAGTACTTC. Protein translation: CASSRPPGTVSHEQYF.